Each of the 25 T cell receptor beta chains below was sequenced from the same sample in a study of glioma-infiltrating T cells (dated by TCRdb to the mid-2010s). Sequencing was carried out with an Illumina MiSeq. TCR alpha and beta CDR3 regions were amplified with the iRepertoire nested amplicon-rescue multiplex PCR (arm-PCR) platform from RNA. TCRdb trimmed the raw reads at Q25, called clones with MiXCR and kept productive beta chains. Every entry covers one CDR3 protein and lists the most common genes and DNA from its rows. This sample lists approximately 100,000 distinct CDR3 sequences; around 28% were detected once. The ten biggest clones cover roughly 46% of the sample. Material for sequencing was glioma tissue, nonneoplastic brain tissue, or PBMCs (not recorded which). These receptors originate from a human donor with low-grade glioma or glioblastoma, undergoing nonglioma brain surgery, or in good health (not recorded which).

This clonotype was recorded at least ten times. The chain has TRBV7-2 and TRBJ2-3, with TRBD2 as a possible D gene (5 bases). V lost 5 bases to trimming and J lost 0 bases, with 9 bases between them. Germline V gives CDR1 SGHTA, CDR2 FQGNSA. This CDR3 has 14 residues. As DNA, the CDR3 is TGTGCCAGCAGCCTGGACTGGAGCACAGATACGCAGTATTTT. Residues: CASSLDWSTDTQYF.

This clonotype was counted ten times or more. This chain joins TRBV7-2 and TRBJ2-1; 11 bases agree with TRBD2. V lost 7 bases and J lost 7; bases outside the gene matches: 9. Per the germline V gene, CDR1 is SGHTA and CDR2 is FQGNSA. This CDR3 is 15 amino acids long. DNA of the CDR3: TGTGCCAGCACCAGAAACCTAGCGGGGGGAAATGAGCAGTTCTTC. This codes for CASTRNLAGGNEQFF. Full variable domain (missing parts from reference TRBV7-2 and TRBJ2-1): GAGVSQSPSNKVTEKGKDVELRCDPISGHTALYWYRQSLGQGLEFLIYFQGNSAPDKSGLPSDRFSAERTGGSVSTLTIQRTQQEDSAVYLCASTRNLAGGNEQFFGPGTRLTVL.

This clonotype was counted at least ten times. The rearrangement links TRBV7-6 to TRBJ1-1; D is unclear. Germline values: CDR1 SGHVS, CDR2 FNYEAQ. Trimming left V 1 base short and J 4 bases short, with 10 bases between. The CDR3 covers 14 residues. The CDR3 region is CASSLELRGTEAFF. CDR3 DNA sequence: TGTGCCAGCAGCTTAGAACTCCGCGGCACTGAAGCTTTCTTT.

The rearrangement links TRBV5-4 to TRBJ2-7; D call uncertain. Looked up from germline, CDR1 is SGHNT and CDR2 is YYREEE (reference sequence). The ends were cut back, 1 base at V and 6 bases at J, with 8 bases in the middle. The CDR3 loop spans 12 amino acids. CDR3 sequence (DNA): TGTGCCAGCAGCTTGAGTTTCCGCGAGCAGTACTTC. Amino acid sequence: CASSLSFREQYF.

This clonotype was found many times. V usage is TRBV24-1 and J usage is TRBJ2-1; D not certain. The germline CDR1 and CDR2 sequences are KGHDR and SFDVKD. The CDR3 has 11 amino acids. V lost 3 bases to trimming and J lost 10 bases, with 6 bases between them. The CDR3 bases are TGTGCCACCAGTGATCAAAGAGAGCAGTTCTTC. It translates to CATSDQREQFF.

This chain links TRBV18 with TRBJ2-3; D tentatively fits TRBD1 or TRBD2 (6 bases each). This CDR3 spans 17 amino acids. The germline V gene has CDR1 KGHSH and CDR2 LQKENI. Trimming took 6 bases from V and 2 from J, leaving 21 bases between them. The CDR3 DNA reads as TGTGCCAGCTCCGCCGGGGGCGGGGACCATCTCACAGATACGCAGTATTTT. Protein: CASSAGGGDHLTDTQYF.

A note on this clonotype: A junction end diverges from the germline sequence, so it may reflect a read error. This rearrangement joins TRBV20-1 to TRBJ1-1; D possibly corresponds to TRBD1 (5 bases). Germline V gene sequence: CDR1 DFQATT, CDR2 SNEGSKA (reference sequence). The CDR3 consists of 14 residues. Here the CDR3 DNA reads TGCAGTGCACGGTCCGGGGGGAAGAACACTGAAGCTCTCTTT. This codes for CSARSGGKNTEALF.

A word on this clonotype: This may stem from a read error, because a much larger clone lies one nucleotide away. The CDR3 is CASSDKRTGGYTF. CDR3 nucleotides: TGTGCCAGCAGTGATAAGCGGACAGGTGGCTACACCTTC. The V and J genes are TRBV2 and TRBJ1-2; TRBD1 matches at 7 bases. Germline V gives CDR1 SNHLY, CDR2 FYNNEI. Trimming at V came to 3 bases and at J to 7 bases, leaving 5 bases not matched to a gene. This CDR3 region has 13 residues.

This clonotype was detected ten times or more. The chain couples TRBV7-2 to TRBJ2-3, with 7 positions matching TRBD2. With 3 bases clipped from V and 3 bases from J, the junction kept 6 bases outside the gene matches. CDR3 size: 15 residues. From germline, CDR1 is SGHTA and CDR2 FQGNSA. In DNA form, the CDR3 reads TGTGCCAGCAGCTTTGGTCCTAGCGGAACAGATACGCAGTATTTT. Protein: CASSFGPSGTDTQYF.

This clonotype was recorded many times. The chain has TRBV19 and TRBJ1-1; a possible D gene is TRBD1 (6 bases). The CDR3 contains 14 residues. Germline-derived CDR1 and CDR2 are LNHDA and SQIVND (reference sequence). The V gene lost 5 bases and the J gene lost 5 bases, with 15 bases spanning the gap. CDR3 sequence (DNA): TGTGCCAGTAGTCTCCAGGGGAGAGGAACTGAAGCTTTCTTT. Residues: CASSLQGRGTEAFF.

Comments on this clonotype: This sequence may be a read error, since a much larger clone differs from it by one base. The genes are TRBV28 and TRBJ2-7, with D maybe TRBD1 (6 bases). Germline CDR1 MDHEN, CDR2 SYDVKM. V was trimmed by 6 bases and J by 0 bases, leaving 15 bases between them. This CDR3 is built from 15 residues. The CDR3 region has the DNA TGTGCCAGCAGCCCCCCCGGGACATTCTCCTACGAGCAGTACTTC. This gives the protein CASSPPGTFSYEQYF.

This clonotype showed up just a few times. The chain joins TRBV4-2 to TRBJ2-1; D may be TRBD2 (5 bases). The ends were cut back, 1 base at V and 9 bases at J, with 7 bases in the middle. CDR3 length equals 12 residues. The germline V gene encodes CDR1 LGHNA and CDR2 YNFKEQ. For the CDR3, the DNA is TGTGCCAGCAGCCAAGCTAGCTTTGAGCAGTTCTTC. It codes for CASSQASFEQFF.

V gene TRBV2 combines with J gene TRBJ1-6; TRBD1 agrees at 7 bases. V gave up 10 bases and J gave up 1 base; unmatched junction bases: 10. The CDR3 sequence is 16 residues long. CDR1 is SNHLY and CDR2 is FYNNEI in the germline V gene. CDR3 in amino acids: CATSRDSDSYNSPLHF. CDR3 DNA: TGTGCCACGAGCCGGGACAGCGATTCCTATAATTCACCCCTCCACTTT.

The sample holds many counts of this clonotype. An end of the junction does not agree with germline; a read error may underlie this. The gene calls are TRBV2 and TRBJ2-1, with TRBD1 identical over 10 bases. The V gene's germline CDR1 is SNHLY and CDR2 FYNNEI. This CDR3 has 14 amino acids. DNA for the CDR3: TGTGCCAGCAGCGAAGACAGGGGGCTAAATGAGCAGTTCTTC. Translated, it gives CASSEDRGLNEQFF.

This clonotype was recorded many times. The rearrangement uses TRBV28 and TRBJ1-5; 10 bases agree with TRBD1. Germline CDR1 MDHEN, CDR2 SYDVKM. The V and J ends lost 3 bases and 6 bases, in that order; junction bases with no gene match: 8. This CDR3 is 16 amino acids long. The CDR3 region is CASSLSGTGVIQPQHF. CDR3 DNA: TGTGCCAGCAGTTTGTCCGGGACAGGGGTCATTCAGCCCCAGCATTTT.

On this clonotype itself: This may be a read error: a much more frequent sequence differs by one nucleotide. V is TRBV7-2 and J is TRBJ1-1; D not resolved. This CDR3 has 13 amino acids. CDR1 and CDR2 (germline): SGHTA, FQGNSA. Trimming removed 3 bases at V and 4 bases at J, with 9 bases between. CDR3 DNA sequence: TGTGCCAGCAGCTTCGGCACCGCCACTGAAGCTTTCTTT. It is translated as CASSFGTATEAFF.

This clonotype was found a few times. The chain uses TRBV19 and TRBJ1-2; D is uncertain. The CDR3 covers 13 residues. V shed 3 bases and J shed 7 bases, with 12 bases lying between them. CDR1 LNHDA and CDR2 SQIVND come from the germline V gene (reference sequence). The CDR3 sequence: CASSILEFSGYTF. CDR3 DNA sequence: TGTGCCAGTAGTATCCTCGAGTTCTCTGGCTACACCTTC.

This clonotype came up a few times. The chain combines TRBV6-1 with TRBJ1-1; 11 positions agree with TRBD1. CDR1 and CDR2 (germline): MNHNS, SASEGT. Losses at the gene ends were 6 bases for V and 5 bases for J; bases not matched to a gene: 14. CDR3 size: 17 residues. This CDR3 is CASRPDRGRGGRTEAFF. Here the CDR3 DNA reads TGTGCCAGCAGACCGGACAGGGGGCGCGGAGGAAGAACTGAAGCTTTCTTT.

This clonotype was counted ten times or more. The chain combines TRBV2 with TRBJ1-1; D gene ambiguous. CDR3 length: 14 residues. V lost 4 bases and J lost 0, with 9 bases in between. Germline V CDR1 and CDR2: SNHLY, FYNNEI. The chain's CDR3 is CASSGRNLNTEAFF. DNA for the CDR3: TGTGCCAGCAGTGGCAGGAATCTGAACACTGAAGCTTTCTTT.

This clonotype has ten or more counts. The J gene is TRBJ1-5, the V gene TRBV7-2; D is undetermined. The CDR3 loop spans 14 amino acids. V dropped 1 base and J dropped 2 bases, with 6 bases sitting between them. The germline CDR1 and CDR2 sequences are SGHTA and FQGNSA. The CDR3 loop reads CASSLGGGNQPQHF. CDR3 bases: TGTGCCAGCAGCTTAGGGGGTGGCAATCAGCCCCAGCATTTT.

Of note for this clonotype: A much larger clone lies a single base off, so this may be a read error. V gene TRBV12-3 or TRBV12-4 combines with J gene TRBJ2-1; 9 bases are shared with TRBD1. J lost 6 bases, V lost 6 bases, and 6 bases had no gene match. CDR3 size: 14 residues. CDR3 region: CASRGTGSGNEQFF. The CDR3 DNA reads as TGTGCCAGCAGAGGGACAGGGAGTGGCAATGAGCAGTTCTTC.

As concerns this clonotype: A much larger clone is a single base away; this may be a read error. The chain joins TRBV19 to TRBJ1-1; D is unresolved. This CDR3 spans 15 amino acids. Looked up from germline, CDR1 is LNHDA and CDR2 is SQIVND (reference sequence). The CDR3 loop is CASSTNYGPNNEAFF. DNA of the CDR3: TGTGCCAGTAGTACTAACTATGGACCTAACAATGAAGCTTTCTTT.

In its sample, this clonotype was seen many times. In DNA form, the CDR3 reads TGTGCCATCAGTGAGTCGGGACCCAACACGGAGACCCAGTACTTC. This codes for CAISESGPNTETQYF. The chain joins TRBV10-3 to TRBJ2-5; D might be TRBD1 or TRBD2, each matching 5 bases. V was clipped by 0 bases and J by 5 bases, with 13 bases between them. This CDR3 is built from 15 residues. The germline gives CDR1 ENHRY, CDR2 SYGVKD.

This clonotype was observed at least ten times. The CDR3 DNA reads TGTGCCACCATGTGGAACAGTCATTCTGGAAACACCATATATTTT. It translates to CATMWNSHSGNTIYF. J is TRBJ1-3 and V is TRBV10-3; D remains ambiguous. Germline values: CDR1 ENHRY, CDR2 SYGVKD. Trimming left V 10 bases short and J 1 base short, with 17 bases between. CDR3 length: 15 residues.

J is TRBJ2-1 and V is TRBV7-6, with no clear D. This CDR3 has 15 amino acids. CDR1 is SGHVS and CDR2 is FNYEAQ in the germline V gene. V was shortened by 1 base and J by 5 bases, with 12 bases between the two germline ends. The CDR3 DNA sequence: TGTGCCAGCAGCTTAGACCTCAATAGTAACAATGAGCAGTTCTTC. Translation gives CASSLDLNSNNEQFF.